Reported below is one T cell receptor beta chain. This clone was detected once. This receptor's antigen is unknown. No per-base quality is available; no much larger clone lies one base away. The intended sense of this specimen's time point label: baseline before first vaccination. Samples from vaccinated people were obtained from the UK trials COV001 and COV002, which included a single-blind randomized controlled phase 2/3 trial of AZD1222 (ChAdOx1 nCoV-19) in healthy adults. For TCRbeta chain sequencing, PBMC samples from trial participants were taken at day 0 and at day 28 after the second dose. These data are taken from a study of T cell responses to AZD1222 COVID-19 vaccine (dated by TCRdb to 2020 to 2023). The study in broad terms: AZD1222 recipients given second doses at about 4 weeks or at about 12 weeks were pooled, since spike-specific TCR depth and breadth were not found to differ between the two schedules. A total of just over 230 trial participants underwent TCR sequencing, of whom 200 to 220 had received two doses of AZD1222 and around 25 had received two doses of the MenACWY control vaccine. Trial participants were enrolled into age subgroups of 18-55, 56-69 and 70-plus years, which contained around 150, 29 and 61 TCR-sequenced participants, respectively.

V is shortened by 6 bases, J by 1 base, and the region joining them spans 9 bases. CDR1 and CDR2, per the germline V gene, are MNHEY and SVGAGI. Inclusive of the bounding cysteine and phenylalanine, the CDR3 is 13 residues long. The CDR3 DNA has 39 bases and is translated from base 1. The CDR3 regions of human TCRbeta chains were subjected to immunosequencing. The paper's processing steps were these. Repertoire TCRs were checked for matches against a reference library of SARS-CoV-2-specific TCRs that had been generated using the MIRA antigen-specificity platform. Breadth meant the fraction of unique TCRs that were SARS-CoV-2-associated, whereas depth meant the fraction of total T cells that were SARS-CoV-2-associated. Using the MIRA data, each spike-specific TCR was assigned both to the spike region to which the TCR was reactive and to a CD4 or CD8 class. Log10-transformed breadth and depth values were compared by one-way ANOVA with Sidak's multiple comparisons tests. The clones in this table, taken by TCRdb from immuneACCESS, are in-frame only. Not every clone is retained; where verified, under half of the shortfall comes from an unresolved V gene, and the cause of the rest is unknown. V, J and clone size reflect that table, while D and trimming were determined from the DNA. The sample table holds about 180,000 clones, of which 80% to 90% were seen once. About 6.9% of the sample goes to the ten largest clones.

Paper-wide results and their limitations: After two AZD1222 doses, spike-specific TCR breadth and depth were significantly higher than at day 0 and than in MenACWY recipients. Only six or seven AZD1222 recipients were SARS-CoV-2 seropositive at baseline, limiting conclusions about previously exposed vaccinees. The vaccine-associated CD4 TCRs covered the entire spike protein, and the dominant responses fell in regions 160-218 and 743-854. Nearly half of unique spike-specific TCRs reportedly recognized epitopes outside regions mutated in the B.1.351 and B.1.1.7 variants. In the small 56-69-year group, the increase in depth fell short of significance, most likely because of low power. Participants were mostly white British and included more females than males, and it was suggested by the authors that clonal diversity may have been underestimated. Because no day 14 peak-response samples were available, repertoires were characterized only after the peak T cell response.

This TCR derives from an adult in good health. The rearranged chain carries TRBV6-5 and TRBJ1-2; too little of a D gene remains to name it. The input for sequencing was peripheral blood, taken on day 0 of AZD1222 vaccination. The DNA is TGTGCCAGCAGCCGAGACCTTAACTATGGCTACACCTTC. This translates into CASSRDLNYGYTF.